This TCR beta chain was sequenced during a study of blood T cell repertoires in COVID-19. Whole-study context: The United States, Italy and Spain were the sources of the acute and convalescent COVID-19 samples. PBMCs, B-cell-depleted T cells, or T cells were the source of the cDNA or gDNA that made up the material.

As handled by the study authors: Reference gene primers were amplified, and this amplification served to estimate nucleated cell counts. The repertoire was sequenced with immunoSEQ multiplex PCR; TCRdb's copy has only in-frame clones and lacks some. That table supplies the V and J calls and clone size; D and trimming were determined from the DNA. The data contain 250,000 to 350,000 clones, around 88% of them seen just once; the ten biggest clones take up about 1.2%. The sample was peripheral blood. This TCR derives from a woman in her forties or fifties with acute or convalescent COVID-19.

CDR3: CATSDSLTGRRDTEAFF. CDR3 bases: TGTGCCACCAGTGATTCCCTGACAGGGCGTCGGGACACTGAAGCTTTCTTT. The chain couples TRBV24-1 to TRBJ1-1; 7 bases are shared with TRBD1. CDR3 length: 17 residues. From germline, CDR1 is KGHDR and CDR2 SFDVKD. V lost 2 bases, J lost 3 bases, and 11 bases stayed unmatched.